This T cell receptor (beta chain) is from a study of memory CD4+ T cells and cytomegalovirus serostatus. Turning to the study itself: This sample comes from healthy Belgian adults, roughly nine CMV seropositive, 20 to 25 seronegative.

A note on this clone: Its antigen remains unidentified.

General study results and limits: Median bootstrapped AUC for CMV status was roughly 0.95 originally, approximately 0.91 US-trained. About 40% of the roughly 150 known CMV-associated TCRbeta sequences appeared in CD4+ memory.

TCRdb's copy holds only in-frame clones and misses some; the assay was immunoSEQ multiplex PCR. The data show about 64,000 clones, more than 70% seen once. Single viable CD3+CD4+CD8-CD45RO+ cells were sorted as the memory CD4+ T cells. Total CD4+ T cells were enriched by CD4 positive selection. Per germline, CDR1 GTSNPN and CDR2 SVGIG (reference sequence). The V end was cut by 0 bases, the J end by 0 bases, with 8 bases between. The CDR3 has 14 amino acids. Sequences were obtained from memory CD4+ T cells from blood. This chain joins TRBV30 and TRBJ2-5, with D possibly matching TRBD2 (5 bases). The receptor comes from an adult in good health and CMV-seronegative. The CDR3 region has the DNA TGTGCCTGGAGTGTCGAGGGCTACCAAGAGACCCAGTACTTC. Its translation is CAWSVEGYQETQYF. Based on the CDR3 plus reference TRBV30 and TRBJ2-5, the full variable domain is SQTIHQWPATLVQPVGSPLSLECTVEGTSNPNLYWYRQAAGRGLQLLFYSVGIGQISSEVPQNLSASRPQDRQFILSSKKLLLSDSGFYLCAWSVEGYQETQYFGPGTRLLVL.